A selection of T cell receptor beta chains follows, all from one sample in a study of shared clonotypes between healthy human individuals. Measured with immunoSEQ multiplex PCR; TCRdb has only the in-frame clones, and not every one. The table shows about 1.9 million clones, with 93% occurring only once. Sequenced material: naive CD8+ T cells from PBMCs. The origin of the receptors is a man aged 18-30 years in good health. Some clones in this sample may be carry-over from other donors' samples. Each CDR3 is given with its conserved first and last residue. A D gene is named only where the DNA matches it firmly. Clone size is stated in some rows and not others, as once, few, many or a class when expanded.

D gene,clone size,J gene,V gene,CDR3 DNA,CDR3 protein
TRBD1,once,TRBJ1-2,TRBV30,TGTGCCTGGTTCCCGGACAGGTGGGATCGTGGCTACACCTTC,CAWFPDRWDRGYTF
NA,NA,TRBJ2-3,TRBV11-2,TGTGCCAGCAACAACAGGCCCAGAGACACAGATACGCAGTATTTT,CASNNRPRDTDTQYF
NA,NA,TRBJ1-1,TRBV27,TGTGCCAGCAGCCCTTGGGACGCGGCTGAAGCTTTCTTT,CASSPWDAAEAFF
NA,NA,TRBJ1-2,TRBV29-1,TGCAGCGTTGAAGACCCGAAGATGGTCGGTAACTATGGCTACACCTTC,CSVEDPKMVGNYGYTF
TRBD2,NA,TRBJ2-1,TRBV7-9,TGTGCCAGCAGCTCCCGGACTAGCGGGAGTGGCTCCGCTAGGAATGAGCAGTTCTTC,CASSSRTSGSGSARNEQFF
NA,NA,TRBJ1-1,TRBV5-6,TGTGCCAGCAGCTTAGGAGGGCCTGAAGCTTTCTTT,CASSLGGPEAFF
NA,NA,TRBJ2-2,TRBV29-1,TGCAGCGCATACACGGCTTTAACCGGGGAGCTGTTTTTT,CSAYTALTGELFF
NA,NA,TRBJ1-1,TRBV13,TGTGCCAGCAGCTTAGCACTACAGGAATTGAACACTGAAGCTTTCTTT,CASSLALQELNTEAFF
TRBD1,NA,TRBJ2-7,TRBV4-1,TGCGCCAGCAGCCCCGGGACAGGGTGGGACGAGCAGTACTTC,CASSPGTGWDEQYF
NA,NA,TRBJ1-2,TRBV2,TGTGCCAGCAGTGAAGTTTTTTCAGGACGGACCCCTACCTATGGCTACACCTTC,CASSEVFSGRTPTYGYTF
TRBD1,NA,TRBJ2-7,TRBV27,TGTGCCAGCAGACCAACAGGGGTCTACGAGCAGTACTTC,CASRPTGVYEQYF
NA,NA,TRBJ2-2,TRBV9,TGTGCCAGCAGCGTAGCTAAAGACAGACCGAACACCGGGGAGCTGTTTTTT,CASSVAKDRPNTGELFF
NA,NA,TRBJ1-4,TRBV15,TGTGCCACCAGCAGAGGGGGAAACCTAAATGAAAAACTGTTTTTT,CATSRGGNLNEKLFF
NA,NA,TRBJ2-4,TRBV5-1,TGCGCCAGCAGCTTGGCCAGTGGGGGCTTGGCCAAAAACATTCAGTACTTC,CASSLASGGLAKNIQYF
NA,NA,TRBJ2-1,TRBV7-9,TGTGCCAGCGACCTTTCATACAATGAGCAGTTCTTC,CASDLSYNEQFF
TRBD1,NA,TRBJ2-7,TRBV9,TGTGCCAGCAGCGTGGGGCAGGGGGCCTACGAGCAGTACTTC,CASSVGQGAYEQYF
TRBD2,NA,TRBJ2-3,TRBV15,TGTGCCACCAGCAGAGATCTGGGTCTAGCGGGAGGAACAGATACGCAGTATTTT,CATSRDLGLAGGTDTQYF
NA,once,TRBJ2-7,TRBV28,TGTGCCAGCAGTCATAGCTGGACACGGCAAAACGAGCAGTACTTC,CASSHSWTRQNEQYF
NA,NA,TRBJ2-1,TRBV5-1,TGCGCCAGCAGCTTGGCCGGCCCTAATGAGCAGTTCTTC,CASSLAGPNEQFF
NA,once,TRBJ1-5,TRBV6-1,TGTGCCAGCAGTGAAAGTGTCTATAGCAATCAGCCCCAGCATTTT,CASSESVYSNQPQHF
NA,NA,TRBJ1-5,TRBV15,TGTGCCACCAGCAGAGATTGGGTCTCGGGTAGCAATCAGCCCCAGCATTTT,CATSRDWVSGSNQPQHF
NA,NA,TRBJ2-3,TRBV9,TGTGCCAGCAGCGTAGTTTCCGCGGGTACCACAGATACGCAGTATTTT,CASSVVSAGTTDTQYF
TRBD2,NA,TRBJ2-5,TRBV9,TGTGCCAGCAGCTCGCGCTCGGGGGTAGCGGGAGACAGGGAGACCCAGTACTTC,CASSSRSGVAGDRETQYF
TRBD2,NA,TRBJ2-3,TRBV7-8,TGTGCCAGCAGCTCCAGGACTAGCGTGACAGATACGCAGTATTTT,CASSSRTSVTDTQYF
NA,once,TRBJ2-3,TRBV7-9,TGTGCCAGCAGCTCCCGCCGGGACGCGAGCACAGATACGCAGTATTTT,CASSSRRDASTDTQYF
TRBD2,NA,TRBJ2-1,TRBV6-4,TGTGCCAGCAGTGCTGTGGGGGGGAGCTCCTACAATGAGCAGTTCTTC,CASSAVGGSSYNEQFF
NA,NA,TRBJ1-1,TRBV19,TGTGCCAGTAGTACTCGCGCCTCGACGCGGGAAGCTTTCTTT,CASSTRASTREAFF
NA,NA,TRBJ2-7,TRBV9,TGTGCCAGTTCGACAGGCCCAAGCGAGCAGTACTTC,CASSTGPSEQYF
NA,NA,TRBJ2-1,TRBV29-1,TGCAGCGTTGGCAGGTCATACGAGCAGTTCTTC,CSVGRSYEQFF
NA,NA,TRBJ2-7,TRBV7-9,TGTGCCAGCAGCGCGACGGTCTACGAGCAGTACTTC,CASSATVYEQYF
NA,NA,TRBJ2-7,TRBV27,TGTGCCAGCAGAGGGACGTCCTCCTACGAGCAGTACTTC,CASRGTSSYEQYF
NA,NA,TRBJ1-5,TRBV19,TGTGCCAGTAGTACAGGGAGGTATCAGCCCCAGCATTTT,CASSTGRYQPQHF
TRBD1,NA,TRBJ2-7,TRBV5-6,TGTGCCAGCAGCCCGGGGACAGGGGTCCACGAGCAGTACTTC,CASSPGTGVHEQYF
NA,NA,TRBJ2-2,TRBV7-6,TGTGCCAGCAGCCGGGGGTGGGCCGGGGAGCTGTTTTTT,CASSRGWAGELFF
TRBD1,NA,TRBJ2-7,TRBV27,TGTGCCAGCAGTCCCCCCTCCGGGACAGGGCTAGGCGAGCAGTACTTC,CASSPPSGTGLGEQYF
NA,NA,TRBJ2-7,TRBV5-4,TGTGCCAGCAGCTTGGACCTCTACGAGCAGTACTTC,CASSLDLYEQYF
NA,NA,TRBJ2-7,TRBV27,TGTGCCAGCAGTTTATCGAGGGGGGGGCTATACGAGCAGTACTTC,CASSLSRGGLYEQYF
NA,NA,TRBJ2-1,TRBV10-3,TGTGCCATCACCCAGGGCGAGACCGAGCAGTTCTTC,CAITQGETEQFF
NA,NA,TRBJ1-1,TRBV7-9,TGTGCCAGCAGCTCCGGATGGAGTGAAGCTTTCTTT,CASSSGWSEAFF
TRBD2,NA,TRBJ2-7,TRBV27,TGTGCCAGCAGTTGGAGGGGGACTAGCGTCGCCTACGAGCAGTACTTC,CASSWRGTSVAYEQYF
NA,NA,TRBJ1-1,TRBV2,TGTGCCAGCAGCGTACCAGTGAACACTGAAGCTTTCTTT,CASSVPVNTEAFF
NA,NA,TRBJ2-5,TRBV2,TGTGCCAGCAGTGAAGCCTGGTCACTATCAAGGGGTACCCAGTACTTC,CASSEAWSLSRGTQYF
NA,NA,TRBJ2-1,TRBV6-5,TGTGCCAGCAGCGGGGGCAATGAGCAGTTCTTC,CASSGGNEQFF
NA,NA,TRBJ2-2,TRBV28,TGTGCCAGCAGTTTAATAGAATCTGGGGAGCTGTTTTTT,CASSLIESGELFF
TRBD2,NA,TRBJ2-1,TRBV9,TGTGCCAGCGATGAGCGCGGGAGCGGGAATGAGCAGTTCTTC,CASDERGSGNEQFF